What follows is one T cell receptor beta chain and its context. Its matching antigen is unknown. The sample comes from a study of early T cells in non-severe SARS-CoV-2 infection. Study context: Sequencing used unsorted whole-blood bulk RNA, so chains lack pairing. Study-wide findings and caveats: VDJdb-based matching was biased toward anti-spike CD8 responses and missed private and CD4 specificities.

MiXCR, run by TCRdb on the 5' RACE reads, gives a single entry per CDR3 protein. The sample consists of over 9,000 distinct CDR3 sequences, 4.8% of them appearing once. Trimming cost V 8 bases and J 2 bases, with 11 bases left between them. From germline, CDR1 is SNHLY and CDR2 FYNNEI. CDR3 size: 13 residues. The sequence derives from an adult who was a healthcare worker with PCR-confirmed SARS-CoV-2 infection or an uninfected control (not recorded which). The chain carries TRBV2 and TRBJ2-3, with D perhaps matching TRBD2 (6 bases). Sequenced input: whole blood. This chain's CDR3 is CASGGPFTDTQYF. The CDR3 DNA reads as TGTGCCAGCGGAGGGCCGTTCACAGATACGCAGTATTTT.